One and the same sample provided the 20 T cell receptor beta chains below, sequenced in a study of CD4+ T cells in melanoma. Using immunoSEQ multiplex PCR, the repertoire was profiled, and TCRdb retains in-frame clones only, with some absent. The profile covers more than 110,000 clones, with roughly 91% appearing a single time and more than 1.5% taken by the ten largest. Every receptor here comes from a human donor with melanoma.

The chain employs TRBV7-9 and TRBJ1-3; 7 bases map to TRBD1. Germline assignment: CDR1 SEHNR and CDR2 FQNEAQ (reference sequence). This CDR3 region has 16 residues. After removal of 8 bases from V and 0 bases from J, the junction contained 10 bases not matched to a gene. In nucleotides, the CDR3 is TGTGCCAGCCCCGTTAACAGGGGTAACTCTGGAAACACCATATATTTT. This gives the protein CASPVNRGNSGNTIYF. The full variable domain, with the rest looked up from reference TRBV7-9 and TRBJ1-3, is DTGVSQNPRHKITKRGQNVTFRCDPISEHNRLYWYRQTLGQGPEFLTYFQNEAQLEKSRLLSDRFSAERPKGSFSTLEIQRTEQGDSAMYLCASPVNRGNSGNTIYFGEGSWLTVV.

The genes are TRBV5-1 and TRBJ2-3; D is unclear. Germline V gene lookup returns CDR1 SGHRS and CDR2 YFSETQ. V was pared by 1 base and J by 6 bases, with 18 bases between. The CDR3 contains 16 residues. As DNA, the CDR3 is TGCGCCAGCAGCTTGACCCCGACCCCCGGACCGGATACGCAGTATTTT. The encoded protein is CASSLTPTPGPDTQYF.

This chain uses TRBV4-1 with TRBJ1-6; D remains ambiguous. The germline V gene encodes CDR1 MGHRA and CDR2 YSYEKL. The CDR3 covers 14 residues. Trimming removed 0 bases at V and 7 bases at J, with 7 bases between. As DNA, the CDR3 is TGCGCCAGCAGCCAAGAACGGTTAAATTCACCCCTCCACTTT. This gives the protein CASSQERLNSPLHF.

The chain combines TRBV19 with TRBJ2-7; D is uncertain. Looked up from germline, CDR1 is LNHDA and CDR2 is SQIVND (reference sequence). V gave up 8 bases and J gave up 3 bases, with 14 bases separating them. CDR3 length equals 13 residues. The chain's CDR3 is CASSRAFFYEQYF. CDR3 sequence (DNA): TGTGCCAGTTCGCGCGCGTTTTTCTACGAGCAGTACTTC.

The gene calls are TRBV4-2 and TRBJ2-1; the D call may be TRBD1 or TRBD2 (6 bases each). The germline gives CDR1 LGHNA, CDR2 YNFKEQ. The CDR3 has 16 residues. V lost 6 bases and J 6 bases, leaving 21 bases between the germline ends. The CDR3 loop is CASRGGTGSWLNEQFF. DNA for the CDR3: TGTGCCAGCAGGGGGGGTACAGGGTCGTGGCTCAATGAGCAGTTCTTC.

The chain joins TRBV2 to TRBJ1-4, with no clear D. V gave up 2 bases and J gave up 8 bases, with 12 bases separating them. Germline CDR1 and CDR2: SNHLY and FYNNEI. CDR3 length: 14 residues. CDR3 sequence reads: CASSETAAREKLFF. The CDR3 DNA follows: TGTGCCAGCAGTGAAACGGCCGCTCGGGAAAAACTGTTTTTT.

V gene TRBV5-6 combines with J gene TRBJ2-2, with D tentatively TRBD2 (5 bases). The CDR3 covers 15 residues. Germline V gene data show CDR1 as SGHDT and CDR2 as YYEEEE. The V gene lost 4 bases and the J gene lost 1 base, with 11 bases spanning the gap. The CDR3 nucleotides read TGTGCCAGCAGCCGGACTGGGGTGAACACCGGGGAGCTGTTTTTT. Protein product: CASSRTGVNTGELFF.

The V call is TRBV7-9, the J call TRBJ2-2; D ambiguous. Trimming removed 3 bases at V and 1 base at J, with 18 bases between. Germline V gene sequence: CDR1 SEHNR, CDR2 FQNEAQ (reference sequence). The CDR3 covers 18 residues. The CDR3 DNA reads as TGTGCCAGCAGCTTCGTTTCACGGCGAGAAGAGAACACCGGGGAGCTGTTTTTT. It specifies CASSFVSRREENTGELFF.

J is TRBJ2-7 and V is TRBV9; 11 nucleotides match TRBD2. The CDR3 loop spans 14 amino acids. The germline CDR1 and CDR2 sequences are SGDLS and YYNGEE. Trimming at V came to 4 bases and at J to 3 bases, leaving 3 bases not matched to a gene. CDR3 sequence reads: CASSILAGGYEQYF. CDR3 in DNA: TGTGCCAGCAGCATCCTAGCGGGGGGCTACGAGCAGTACTTC.

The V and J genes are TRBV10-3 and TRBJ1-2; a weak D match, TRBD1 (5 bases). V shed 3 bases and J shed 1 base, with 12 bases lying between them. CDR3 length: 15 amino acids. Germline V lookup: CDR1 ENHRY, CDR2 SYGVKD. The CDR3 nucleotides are TGTGCCATCAGTGACAGCGGGGGGGATAACTATGGCTACACCTTC. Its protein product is CAISDSGGDNYGYTF.

The DNA of the CDR3 is TGTGCCAGCAGCCAAGATCAAGCGGGGGGGAGGAATGAGCAGTTCTTC. This encodes CASSQDQAGGRNEQFF. This sequence joins TRBV4-2 and TRBJ2-1; the match to TRBD2 covers 10 bases. CDR1 is LGHNA and CDR2 is YNFKEQ in the germline V gene. The CDR3 extends over 16 amino acids. J gave up 7 bases and V 0 bases, and 6 bases lay outside the gene matches.

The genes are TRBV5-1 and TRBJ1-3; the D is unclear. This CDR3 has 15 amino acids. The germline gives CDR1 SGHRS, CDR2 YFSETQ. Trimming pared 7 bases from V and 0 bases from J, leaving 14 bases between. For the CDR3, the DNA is TGCGCCAGCTCTATCCCAAGAGACTCTGGAAACACCATATATTTT. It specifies CASSIPRDSGNTIYF.

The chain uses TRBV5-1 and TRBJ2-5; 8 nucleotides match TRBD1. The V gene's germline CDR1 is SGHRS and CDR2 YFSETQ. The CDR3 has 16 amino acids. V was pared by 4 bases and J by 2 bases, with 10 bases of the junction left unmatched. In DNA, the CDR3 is TGCGCCAGCAGCACTGGACAGGGAAAGGGGCAAGAGACCCAGTACTTC. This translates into CASSTGQGKGQETQYF.

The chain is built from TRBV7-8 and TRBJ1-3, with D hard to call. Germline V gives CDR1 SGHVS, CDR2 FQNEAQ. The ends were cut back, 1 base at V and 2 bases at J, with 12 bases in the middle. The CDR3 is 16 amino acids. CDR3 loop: CASSLDGREAGNTIYF. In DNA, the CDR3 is TGTGCCAGCAGCTTAGACGGCCGGGAAGCTGGAAACACCATATATTTT.

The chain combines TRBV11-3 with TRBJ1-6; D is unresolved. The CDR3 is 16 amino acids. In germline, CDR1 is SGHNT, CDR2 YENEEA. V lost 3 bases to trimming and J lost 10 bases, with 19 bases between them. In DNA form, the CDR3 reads TGTGCCAGCAGCTTGCGAGAGCCTCGAGGCGAATCACCCCTCCACTTT. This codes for CASSLREPRGESPLHF.

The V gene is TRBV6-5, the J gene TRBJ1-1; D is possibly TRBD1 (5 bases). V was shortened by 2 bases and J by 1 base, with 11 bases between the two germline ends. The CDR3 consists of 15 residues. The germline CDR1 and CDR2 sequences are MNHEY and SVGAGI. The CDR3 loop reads CASSYGLGQNTEAFF. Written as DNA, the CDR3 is TGTGCCAGCAGTTACGGCCTGGGGCAGAACACTGAAGCTTTCTTT.

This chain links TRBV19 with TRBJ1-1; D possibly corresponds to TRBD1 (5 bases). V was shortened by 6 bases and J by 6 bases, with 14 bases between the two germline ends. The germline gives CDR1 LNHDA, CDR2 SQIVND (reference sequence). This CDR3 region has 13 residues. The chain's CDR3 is CASSNGGKSEAFF. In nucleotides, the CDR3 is TGTGCCAGTAGCAATGGGGGTAAATCTGAAGCTTTCTTT. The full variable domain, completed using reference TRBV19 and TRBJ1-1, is DGGITQSPKYLFRKEGQNVTLSCEQNLNHDAMYWYRQDPGQGLRLIYYSQIVNDFQKGDIAEGYSVSREKKESFPLTVTSAQKNPTAFYLCASSNGGKSEAFFGQGTRLTVV.

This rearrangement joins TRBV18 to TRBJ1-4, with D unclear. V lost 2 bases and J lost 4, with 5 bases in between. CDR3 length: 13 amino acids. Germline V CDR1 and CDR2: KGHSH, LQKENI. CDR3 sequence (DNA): TGTGCCAGCTCACCAGGGCGTAATGAAAAACTGTTTTTT. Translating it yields CASSPGRNEKLFF.

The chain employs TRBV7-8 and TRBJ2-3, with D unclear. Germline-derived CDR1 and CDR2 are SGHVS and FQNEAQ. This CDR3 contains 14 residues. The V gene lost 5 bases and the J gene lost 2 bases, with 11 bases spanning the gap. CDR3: CASSPITVTDTQYF. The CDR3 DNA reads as TGTGCCAGCAGCCCAATCACTGTCACAGATACGCAGTATTTT.

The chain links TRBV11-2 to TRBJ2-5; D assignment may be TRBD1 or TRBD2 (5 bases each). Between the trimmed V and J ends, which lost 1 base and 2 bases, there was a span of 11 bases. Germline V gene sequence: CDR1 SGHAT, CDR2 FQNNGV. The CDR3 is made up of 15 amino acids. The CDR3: CASSLGGWEQETQYF. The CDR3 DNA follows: TGTGCCAGCAGCTTAGGGGGGTGGGAACAAGAGACCCAGTACTTC.